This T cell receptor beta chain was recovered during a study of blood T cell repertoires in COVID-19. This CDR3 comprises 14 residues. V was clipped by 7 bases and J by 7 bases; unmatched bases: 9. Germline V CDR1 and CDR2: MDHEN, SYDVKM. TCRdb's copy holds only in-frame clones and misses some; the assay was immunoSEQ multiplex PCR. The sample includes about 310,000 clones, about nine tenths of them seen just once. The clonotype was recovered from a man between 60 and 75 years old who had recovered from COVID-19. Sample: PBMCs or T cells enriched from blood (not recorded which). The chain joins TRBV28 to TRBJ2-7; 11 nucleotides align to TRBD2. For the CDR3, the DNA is TGTGCCAGCACGTCGAGACTAGCGGGATATGAGCAGTACTTC. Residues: CASTSRLAGYEQYF.